This TCR beta chain originates from a study of T cell responses to AZD1222 COVID-19 vaccine. Study-level points and caveats: Repertoires in all cases were sampled only once the peak T cell response had passed. Just six AZD1222 recipients tested seropositive at baseline. White British ancestry dominated among donors, who included more females, and clonal diversity was possibly underestimated.

Assay: immunoSEQ multiplex PCR; the TCRdb copy retains only in-frame clones and omits some. The profile shows some 160,000 clones, 88% of them singletons. Regarding this clone: Its antigen is unidentified.

This CDR3 has 17 residues. V was pared by 3 bases and J by 1 base, with 21 bases between. Per germline, CDR1 GTSNPN and CDR2 SVGIG (reference sequence). The chain recombines TRBV30 with TRBJ1-2; a weak D match, TRBD1 (6 bases). The sample here was peripheral blood, taken on day 0 of AZD1222 vaccination. The sequence came from an adult in good health. CDR3 region: CAWRDWGGRGSNYGYTF. In DNA form, the CDR3 reads TGTGCCTGGAGGGATTGGGGGGGGCGAGGAAGTAACTATGGCTACACCTTC.